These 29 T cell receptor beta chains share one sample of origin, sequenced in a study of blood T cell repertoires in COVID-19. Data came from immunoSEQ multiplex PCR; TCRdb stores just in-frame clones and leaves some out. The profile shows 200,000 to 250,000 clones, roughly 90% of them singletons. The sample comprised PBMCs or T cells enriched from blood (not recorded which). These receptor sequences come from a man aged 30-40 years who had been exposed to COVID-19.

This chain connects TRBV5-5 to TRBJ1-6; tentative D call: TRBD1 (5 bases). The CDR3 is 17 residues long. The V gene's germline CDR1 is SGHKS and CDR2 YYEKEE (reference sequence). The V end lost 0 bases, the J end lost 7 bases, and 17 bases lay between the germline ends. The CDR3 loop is CASSLGLLRGGNSPLHF. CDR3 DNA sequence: TGTGCCAGCAGCTTGGGGTTGTTGAGGGGAGGGAATTCACCCCTCCACTTT.

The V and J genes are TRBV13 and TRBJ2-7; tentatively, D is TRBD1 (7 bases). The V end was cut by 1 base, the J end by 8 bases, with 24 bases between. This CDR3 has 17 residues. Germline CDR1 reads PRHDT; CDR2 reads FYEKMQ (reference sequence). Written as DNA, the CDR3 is TGTGCCAGCAGCTTAGCTGGAGGGGGCGGTTTTCTAGCGCAGCAGTACTTC. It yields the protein CASSLAGGGGFLAQQYF.

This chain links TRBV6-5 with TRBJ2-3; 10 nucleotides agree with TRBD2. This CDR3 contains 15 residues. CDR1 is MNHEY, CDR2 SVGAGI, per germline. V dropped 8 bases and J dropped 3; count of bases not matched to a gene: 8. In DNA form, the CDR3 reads TGTGCCAGCGGCATTACTAGCGGGGAGACAGATACGCAGTATTTT. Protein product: CASGITSGETDTQYF.

CDR3 loop: CASRTGGHTDTQYF. The CDR3 DNA is TGTGCCAGCAGGACAGGGGGCCACACAGATACGCAGTATTTT. The rearrangement joins TRBV5-4 to TRBJ2-3, with 10 bases lining up with TRBD1. This CDR3 is 14 amino acids long. J gave up 2 bases and V 5 bases, and 2 bases lay outside the gene matches. Germline V gives CDR1 SGHNT, CDR2 YYREEE (reference sequence). The entire variable domain, with the rest obtained from reference TRBV5-4 and TRBJ2-3, is as follows: ETGVTQSPTHLIKTRGQQVTLRCSSQSGHNTVSWYQQALGQGPQFIFQYYREEENGRGNFPPRFSGLQFPNYSSELNVNALELDDSALYLCASRTGGHTDTQYFGPGTRLTVL.

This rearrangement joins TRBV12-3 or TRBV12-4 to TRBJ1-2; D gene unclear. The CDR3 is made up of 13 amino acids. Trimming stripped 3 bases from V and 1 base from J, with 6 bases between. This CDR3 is CASSLFNNYGYTF. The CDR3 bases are TGTGCCAGCAGTTTGTTTAATAACTATGGCTACACCTTC.

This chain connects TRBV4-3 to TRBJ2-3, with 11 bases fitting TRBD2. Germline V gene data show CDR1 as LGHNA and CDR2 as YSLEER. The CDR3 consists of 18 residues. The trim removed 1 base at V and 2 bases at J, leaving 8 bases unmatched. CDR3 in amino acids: CASSQGLLTSGVTDTQYF. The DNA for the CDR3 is TGCGCCAGCAGCCAAGGACTCCTGACTAGCGGGGTCACAGATACGCAGTATTTT.

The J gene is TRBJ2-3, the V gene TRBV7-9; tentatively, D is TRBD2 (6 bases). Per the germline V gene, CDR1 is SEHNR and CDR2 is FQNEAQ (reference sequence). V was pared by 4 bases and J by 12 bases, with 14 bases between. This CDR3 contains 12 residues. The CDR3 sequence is CASSSPLAPQYF. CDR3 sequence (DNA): TGTGCCAGCAGCTCCCCACTAGCCCCACAGTATTTT.

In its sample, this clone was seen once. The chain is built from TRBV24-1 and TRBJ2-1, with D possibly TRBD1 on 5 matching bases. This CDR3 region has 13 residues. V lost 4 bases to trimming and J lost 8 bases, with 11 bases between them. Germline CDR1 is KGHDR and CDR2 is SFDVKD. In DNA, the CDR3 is TGTGCCACCAGTGAACCTCAGGGCTATGAGCAGTTCTTC. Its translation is CATSEPQGYEQFF.

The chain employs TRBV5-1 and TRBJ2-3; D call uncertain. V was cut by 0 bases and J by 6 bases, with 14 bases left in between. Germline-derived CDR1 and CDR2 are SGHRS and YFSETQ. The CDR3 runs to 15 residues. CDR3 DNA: TGCGCCAGCAGCTTGGCTACTTTCGGGTACGATACGCAGTATTTT. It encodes CASSLATFGYDTQYF.

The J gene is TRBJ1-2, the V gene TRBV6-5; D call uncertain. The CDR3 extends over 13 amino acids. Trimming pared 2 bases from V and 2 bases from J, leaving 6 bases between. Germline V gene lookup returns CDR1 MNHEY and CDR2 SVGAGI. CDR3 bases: TGTGCCAGCAGTTACCGCAGGAACTATGGCTACACCTTC. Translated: CASSYRRNYGYTF.

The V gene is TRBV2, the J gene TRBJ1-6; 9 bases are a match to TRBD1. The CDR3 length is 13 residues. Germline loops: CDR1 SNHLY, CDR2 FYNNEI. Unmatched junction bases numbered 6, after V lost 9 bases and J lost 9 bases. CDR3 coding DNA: TGTGCCAGGGAGGACAGGGGAGCTTCACCCCTCCACTTT. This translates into CAREDRGASPLHF.

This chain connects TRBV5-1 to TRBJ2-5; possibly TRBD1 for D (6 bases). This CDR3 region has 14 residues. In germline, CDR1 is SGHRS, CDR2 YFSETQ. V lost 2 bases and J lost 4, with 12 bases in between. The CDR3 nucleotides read TGCGCCAGCAGCTTACAGGGTAGGGCAGAGACCCAGTACTTC. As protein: CASSLQGRAETQYF.

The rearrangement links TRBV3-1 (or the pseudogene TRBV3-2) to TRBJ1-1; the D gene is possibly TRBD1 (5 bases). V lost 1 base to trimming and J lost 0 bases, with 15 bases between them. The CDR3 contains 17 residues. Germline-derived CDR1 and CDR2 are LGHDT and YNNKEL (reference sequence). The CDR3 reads CASSQGFGGRVNTEAFF. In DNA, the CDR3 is TGTGCCAGCAGCCAAGGGTTCGGGGGTCGGGTGAACACTGAAGCTTTCTTT.

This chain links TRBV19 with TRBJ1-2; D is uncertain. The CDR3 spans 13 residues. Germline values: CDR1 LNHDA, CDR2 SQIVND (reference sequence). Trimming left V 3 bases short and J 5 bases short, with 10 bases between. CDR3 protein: CASSIPTGYGYTF. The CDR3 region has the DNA TGTGCCAGTAGTATTCCTACCGGTTATGGCTACACCTTC.

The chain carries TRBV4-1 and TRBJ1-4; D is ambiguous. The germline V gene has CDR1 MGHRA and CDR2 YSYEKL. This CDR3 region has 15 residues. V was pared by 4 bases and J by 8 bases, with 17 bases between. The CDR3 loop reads CASSLRDGLEEKLFF. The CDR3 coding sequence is TGCGCCAGCAGCCTGAGGGATGGCCTTGAGGAAAAACTGTTTTTT.

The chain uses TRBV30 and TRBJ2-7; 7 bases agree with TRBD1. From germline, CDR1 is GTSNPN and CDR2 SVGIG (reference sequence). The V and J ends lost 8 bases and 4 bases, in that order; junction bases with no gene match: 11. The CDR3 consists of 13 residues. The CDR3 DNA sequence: TGTGCCAGCTTTAGGGGGCAAAGTTACGAGCAGTACTTC. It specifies CASFRGQSYEQYF.

CDR3 sequence reads: CASSLDPGGSYNSPLHF. The CDR3 coding sequence is TGTGCCAGCAGTCTCGATCCCGGGGGGTCCTATAATTCACCCCTCCACTTT. The rearrangement links TRBV6-6 to TRBJ1-6; tentative D call: TRBD1 (5 bases). The germline V gene encodes CDR1 MNHNY and CDR2 SVGAGI (reference sequence). Trimming took off 5 bases at V and 1 base at J, with 15 bases between the two ends. The CDR3 is made up of 17 amino acids.

CDR3 bases: TGTGCCAGCAGCTTAAGACAGGGAACAGATACGCAGTATTTT. It yields the protein CASSLRQGTDTQYF. The rearrangement uses TRBV7-2 and TRBJ2-3, with TRBD1 identical over 7 bases. Germline V gives CDR1 SGHTA, CDR2 FQGNSA. V gave up 2 bases and J gave up 3 bases; unmatched junction bases: 2. This CDR3 has 14 residues. Full variable domain (missing parts from reference TRBV7-2 and TRBJ2-3): GAGVSQSPSNKVTEKGKDVELRCDPISGHTALYWYRQSLGQGLEFLIYFQGNSAPDKSGLPSDRFSAERTGGSVSTLTIQRTQQEDSAVYLCASSLRQGTDTQYFGPGTRLTVL.

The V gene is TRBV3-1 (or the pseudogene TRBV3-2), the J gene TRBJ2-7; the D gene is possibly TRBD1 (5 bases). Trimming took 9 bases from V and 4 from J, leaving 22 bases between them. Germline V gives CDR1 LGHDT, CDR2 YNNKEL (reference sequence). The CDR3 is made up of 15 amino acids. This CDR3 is CARTNSGYRAYEQYF. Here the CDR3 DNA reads TGTGCCAGAACAAACTCAGGGTACCGGGCATACGAGCAGTACTTC.

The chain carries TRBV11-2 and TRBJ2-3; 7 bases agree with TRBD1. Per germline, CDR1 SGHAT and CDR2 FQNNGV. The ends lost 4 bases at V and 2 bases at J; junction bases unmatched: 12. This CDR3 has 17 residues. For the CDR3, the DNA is TGTGCCAGCAGCTCCGAGTACAGGGGATGGGTCACAGATACGCAGTATTTT. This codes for CASSSEYRGWVTDTQYF.

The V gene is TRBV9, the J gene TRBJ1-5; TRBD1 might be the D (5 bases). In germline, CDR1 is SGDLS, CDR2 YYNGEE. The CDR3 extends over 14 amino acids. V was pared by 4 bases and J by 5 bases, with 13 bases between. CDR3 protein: CASSIAGMDQPQHF. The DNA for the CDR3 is TGTGCCAGCAGCATAGCAGGGATGGATCAGCCCCAGCATTTT.

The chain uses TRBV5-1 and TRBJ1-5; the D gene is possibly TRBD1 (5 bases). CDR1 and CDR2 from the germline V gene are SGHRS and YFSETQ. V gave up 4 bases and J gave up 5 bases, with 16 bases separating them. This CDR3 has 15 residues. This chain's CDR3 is CASSPAGGWDQPQHF. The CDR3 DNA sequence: TGCGCCAGCAGCCCCGCCGGGGGATGGGATCAGCCCCAGCATTTT.

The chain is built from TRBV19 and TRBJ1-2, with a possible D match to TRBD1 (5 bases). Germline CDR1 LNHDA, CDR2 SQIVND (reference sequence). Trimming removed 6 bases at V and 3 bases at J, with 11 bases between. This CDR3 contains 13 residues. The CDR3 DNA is TGTGCCAGTAGCTGGGGGGGAGACTATGGCTACACCTTC. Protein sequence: CASSWGGDYGYTF. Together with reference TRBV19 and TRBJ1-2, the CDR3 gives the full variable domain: DGGITQSPKYLFRKEGQNVTLSCEQNLNHDAMYWYRQDPGQGLRLIYYSQIVNDFQKGDIAEGYSVSREKKESFPLTVTSAQKNPTAFYLCASSWGGDYGYTFGSGTRLTVV.

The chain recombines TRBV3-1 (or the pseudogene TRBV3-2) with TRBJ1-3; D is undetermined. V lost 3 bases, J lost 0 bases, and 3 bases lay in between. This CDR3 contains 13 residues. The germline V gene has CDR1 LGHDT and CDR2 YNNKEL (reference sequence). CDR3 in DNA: TGTGCCAGCAGCCACCGCTCTGGAAACACCATATATTTT. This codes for CASSHRSGNTIYF.

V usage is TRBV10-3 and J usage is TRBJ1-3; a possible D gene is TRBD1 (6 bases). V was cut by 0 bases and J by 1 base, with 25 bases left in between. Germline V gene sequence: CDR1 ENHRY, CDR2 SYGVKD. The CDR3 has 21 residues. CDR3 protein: CAISESRRGGLPGGSGNTIYF. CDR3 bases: TGTGCCATCAGTGAGTCGAGGCGGGGGGGCCTTCCCGGTGGTTCTGGAAACACCATATATTTT.

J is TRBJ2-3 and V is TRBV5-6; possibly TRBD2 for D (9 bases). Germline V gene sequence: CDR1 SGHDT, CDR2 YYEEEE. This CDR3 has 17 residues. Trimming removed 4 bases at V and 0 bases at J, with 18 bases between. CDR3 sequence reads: CASSLTGGLASTDTQYF. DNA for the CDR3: TGTGCCAGCAGCCTCACAGGGGGACTAGCTAGCACAGATACGCAGTATTTT.

The DNA for the CDR3 is TGTGCCAGCAGCCAAGGGAGGTCAGCCTACGAGCAGTACTTC. It encodes CASSQGRSAYEQYF. The chain joins TRBV3-1 (or the pseudogene TRBV3-2) to TRBJ2-7; the D gene is possibly TRBD2 (5 bases). The germline V and J ends were trimmed by 1 base and 2 bases, with 9 bases remaining between them. The CDR3 runs 14 residues. Germline V lookup: CDR1 LGHDT, CDR2 YNNKEL (reference sequence).

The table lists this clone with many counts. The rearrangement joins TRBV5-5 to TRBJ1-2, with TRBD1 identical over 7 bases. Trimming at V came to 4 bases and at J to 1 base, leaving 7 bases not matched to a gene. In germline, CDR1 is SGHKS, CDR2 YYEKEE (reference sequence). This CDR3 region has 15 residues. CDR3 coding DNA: TGTGCCAGCAGCGTGACAGGGCAATATAACTATGGCTACACCTTC. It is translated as CASSVTGQYNYGYTF.

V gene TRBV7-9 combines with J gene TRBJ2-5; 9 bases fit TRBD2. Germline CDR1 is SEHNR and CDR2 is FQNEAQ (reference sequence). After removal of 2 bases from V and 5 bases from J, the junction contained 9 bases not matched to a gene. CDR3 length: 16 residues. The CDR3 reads CASSLIRLAGNETQYF. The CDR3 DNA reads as TGTGCCAGCAGCTTAATACGGCTAGCGGGGAACGAGACCCAGTACTTC.